This T cell receptor (beta chain) was recorded in a study of cytomegalovirus exposure and HLA in healthy donors. Unrecorded immune exposure was likely among donors, who were nominally healthy when sampled. The PCR had 60 Vbeta and 13 Jbeta primers. The data were produced by immunoSEQ multiplex PCR, yet TCRdb's version contains in-frame clones alone and is incomplete. The sample has about 180,000 clones, around three quarters seen once. For this clone: Its antigen remains unknown.

The CDR3 runs to 15 residues. The germline V gene encodes CDR1 MNHEY and CDR2 SMNVEV (reference sequence). V lost 5 bases and J lost 5, with 15 bases in between. General observations from the study: Among the most significant clusters, several appeared linked to common viral pathogens in a later analysis. Fewer than 200 TCR beta chains were listed as cytomegalovirus-associated. In a later analysis, TCR beta V- and J-gene trimming was associated with a missense DCLRE1C variant.

This chain joins TRBV27 and TRBJ1-4; D not certain. The sequenced material came from PBMCs. The TCR sequence derives from a woman aged 40 to 50 in good health and CMV-seronegative. In DNA, the CDR3 is TGTGCCAGCAGTCTCGAGAAGACCGGGAATGAAAAACTGTTTTTT. Translation gives CASSLEKTGNEKLFF.